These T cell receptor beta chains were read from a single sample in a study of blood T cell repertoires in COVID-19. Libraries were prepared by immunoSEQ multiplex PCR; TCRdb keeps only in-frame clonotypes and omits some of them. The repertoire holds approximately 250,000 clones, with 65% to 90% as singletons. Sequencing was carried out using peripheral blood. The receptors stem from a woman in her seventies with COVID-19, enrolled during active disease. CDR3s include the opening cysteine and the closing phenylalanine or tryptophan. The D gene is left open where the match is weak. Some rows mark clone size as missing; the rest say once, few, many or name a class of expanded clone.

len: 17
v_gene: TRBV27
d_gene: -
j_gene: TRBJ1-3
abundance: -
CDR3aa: CASSLRGLGISGNTIYF
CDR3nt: TGTGCCAGCAGTTTAAGGGGGTTAGGGATCTCTGGAAACACCATATATTTT

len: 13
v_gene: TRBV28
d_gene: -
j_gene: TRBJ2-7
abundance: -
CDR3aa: CASSLDTIYEQYF
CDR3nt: TGTGCCAGCAGTTTGGACACGATCTACGAGCAGTACTTC

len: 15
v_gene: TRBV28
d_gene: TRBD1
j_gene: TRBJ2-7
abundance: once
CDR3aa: CASRSGTGATYEQYF
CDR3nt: TGTGCCAGCAGGTCCGGGACAGGGGCTACCTACGAGCAGTACTTC

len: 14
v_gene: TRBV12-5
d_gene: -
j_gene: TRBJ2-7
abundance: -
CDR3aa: CASGLALQGLEQYF
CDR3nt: TGTGCTAGTGGTTTGGCACTTCAGGGTCTCGAGCAGTACTTC

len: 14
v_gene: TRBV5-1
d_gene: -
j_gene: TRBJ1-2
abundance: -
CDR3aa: CASSLVQGSGGYTF
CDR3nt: TGCGCCAGCAGCTTGGTGCAGGGGTCGGGAGGCTACACCTTC

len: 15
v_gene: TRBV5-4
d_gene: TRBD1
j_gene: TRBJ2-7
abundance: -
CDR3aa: CASSFRDRALYEQYF
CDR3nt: TGTGCCAGCAGTTTTCGAGACAGGGCCCTCTACGAGCAGTACTTC

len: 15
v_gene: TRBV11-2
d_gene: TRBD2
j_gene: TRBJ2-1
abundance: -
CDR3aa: CASSLAGGGAAEQFF
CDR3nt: TGTGCCAGCAGCTTAGCTGGCGGGGGGGCCGCTGAGCAGTTCTTC

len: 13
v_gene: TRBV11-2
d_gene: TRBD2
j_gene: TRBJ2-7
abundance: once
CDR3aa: CASSLAGSYEQYF
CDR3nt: TGTGCCAGCAGTTTAGCGGGTTCCTACGAGCAGTACTTC

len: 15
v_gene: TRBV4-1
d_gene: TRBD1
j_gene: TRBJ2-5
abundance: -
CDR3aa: CASSQVGQGAETQYF
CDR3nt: TGCGCCAGCAGCCAAGTCGGACAGGGCGCAGAGACCCAGTACTTC

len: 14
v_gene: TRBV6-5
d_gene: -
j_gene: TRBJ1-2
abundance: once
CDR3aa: CASTGGATGYGYTF
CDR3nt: TGTGCCAGCACCGGAGGGGCCACTGGCTATGGCTACACCTTC

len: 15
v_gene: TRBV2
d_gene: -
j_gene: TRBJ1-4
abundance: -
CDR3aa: CASSEALQGSEKLFF
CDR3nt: TGTGCCAGCAGTGAAGCGCTTCAGGGGAGTGAAAAACTGTTTTTT

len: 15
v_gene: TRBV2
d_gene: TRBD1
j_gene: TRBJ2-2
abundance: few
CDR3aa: CASSEQGAGTGELFF
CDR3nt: TGTGCCAGCAGTGAACAGGGGGCGGGCACCGGGGAGCTGTTTTTT

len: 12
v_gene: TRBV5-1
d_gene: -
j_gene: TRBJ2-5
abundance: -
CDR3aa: CASSSTQETQYF
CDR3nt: TGCGCCAGCAGCTCAACTCAAGAGACCCAGTACTTC

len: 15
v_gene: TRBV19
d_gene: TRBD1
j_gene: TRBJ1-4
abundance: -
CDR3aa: CASAGQGAANEKLFF
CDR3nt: TGTGCCAGTGCAGGACAGGGGGCGGCTAATGAAAAACTGTTTTTT

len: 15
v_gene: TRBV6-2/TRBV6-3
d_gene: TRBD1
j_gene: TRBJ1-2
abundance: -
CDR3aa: CASSAGTGGAHGYTF
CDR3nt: TGTGCCAGCAGCGCCGGGACAGGGGGCGCCCATGGCTACACCTTC

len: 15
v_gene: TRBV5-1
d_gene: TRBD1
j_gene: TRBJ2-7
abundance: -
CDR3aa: CASSWGQVPSYEQYF
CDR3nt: TGCGCCAGCAGCTGGGGACAGGTTCCCTCCTACGAGCAGTACTTC

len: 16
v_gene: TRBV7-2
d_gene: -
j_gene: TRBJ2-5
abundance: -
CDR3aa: CASSPGSRVSQETQYF
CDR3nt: TGTGCCAGCAGCCCCGGTAGCAGGGTCTCCCAAGAGACCCAGTACTTC

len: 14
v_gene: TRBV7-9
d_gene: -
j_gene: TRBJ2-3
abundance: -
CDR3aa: CASSPSLRTDTQYF
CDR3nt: TGTGCCAGCAGCCCAAGCCTACGCACAGATACGCAGTATTTT

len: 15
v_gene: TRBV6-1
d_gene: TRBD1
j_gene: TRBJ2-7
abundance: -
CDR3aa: CASSEWGQGAREQYF
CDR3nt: TGTGCCAGCAGTGAATGGGGACAGGGGGCGCGAGAGCAGTACTTC

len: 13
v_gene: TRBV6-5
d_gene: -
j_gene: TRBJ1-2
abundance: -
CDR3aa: CASGHSGSYGYTF
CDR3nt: TGTGCCAGCGGCCATTCAGGTAGCTATGGCTACACCTTC

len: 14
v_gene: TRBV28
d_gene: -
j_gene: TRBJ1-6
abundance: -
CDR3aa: CASSPPTSNSPLHF
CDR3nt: TGTGCCAGCAGTCCCCCCACAAGTAATTCACCCCTCCACTTT

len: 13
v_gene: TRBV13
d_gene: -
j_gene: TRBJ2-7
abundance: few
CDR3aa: CASSAGLSYEQYF
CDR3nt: TGTGCCAGCAGCGCAGGACTCTCCTACGAGCAGTACTTC

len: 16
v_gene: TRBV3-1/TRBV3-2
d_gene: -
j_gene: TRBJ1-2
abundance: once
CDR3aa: CASSPLQGTIGYGYTF
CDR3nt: TGTGCCAGCAGCCCCCTACAGGGTACGATCGGCTATGGCTACACCTTC

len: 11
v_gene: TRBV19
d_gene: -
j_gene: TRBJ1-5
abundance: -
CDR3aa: CASRAGGPQHF
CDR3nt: TGTGCCAGTAGGGCGGGCGGGCCCCAGCATTTT

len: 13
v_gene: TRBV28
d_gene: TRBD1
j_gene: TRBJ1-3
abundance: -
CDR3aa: CASGRQGGNTIYF
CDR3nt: TGTGCCAGCGGAAGACAGGGGGGAAACACCATATATTTT

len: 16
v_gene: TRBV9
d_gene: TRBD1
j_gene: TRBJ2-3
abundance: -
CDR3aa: CASSTMGQISTDTQYF
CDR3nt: TGTGCCAGCAGCACCATGGGACAGATCAGCACAGATACGCAGTATTTT

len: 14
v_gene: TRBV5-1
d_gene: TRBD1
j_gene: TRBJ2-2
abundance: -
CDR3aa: CASTRGSDTGELFF
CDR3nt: TGCGCCAGCACCAGGGGGTCGGACACCGGGGAGCTGTTTTTT

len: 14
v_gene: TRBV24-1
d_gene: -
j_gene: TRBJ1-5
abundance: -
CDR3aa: CATSEGQGGQPQHF
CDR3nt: TGTGCCACCAGTGAAGGGCAGGGAGGTCAGCCCCAGCATTTT

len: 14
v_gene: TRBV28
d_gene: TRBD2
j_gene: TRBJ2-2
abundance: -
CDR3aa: CASGSGGGTGELFF
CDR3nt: TGTGCCAGCGGAAGCGGGGGAGGGACCGGGGAGCTGTTTTTT

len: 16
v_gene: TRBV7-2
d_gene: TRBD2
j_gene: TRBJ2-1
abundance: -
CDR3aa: CASSSGLAGGYNEQFF
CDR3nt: TGTGCCAGCAGCTCTGGACTAGCGGGGGGGTATAATGAGCAGTTCTTC

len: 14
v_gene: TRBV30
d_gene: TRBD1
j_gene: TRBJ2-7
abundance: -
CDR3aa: CAWSNGQGDYEQYF
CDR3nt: TGTGCCTGGAGTAATGGACAGGGAGACTACGAGCAGTACTTC

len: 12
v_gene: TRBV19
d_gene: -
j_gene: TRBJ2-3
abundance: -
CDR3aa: CASSPSTDTQYF
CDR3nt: TGTGCCAGTAGTCCTTCCACAGATACGCAGTATTTT

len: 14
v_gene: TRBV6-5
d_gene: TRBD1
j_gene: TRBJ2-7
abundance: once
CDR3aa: CASIPGQGPNEQYF
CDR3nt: TGTGCCAGCATTCCGGGACAGGGTCCGAACGAGCAGTACTTC

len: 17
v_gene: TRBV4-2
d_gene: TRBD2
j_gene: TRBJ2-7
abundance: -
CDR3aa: CASSQEGFGGASYEQYF
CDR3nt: TGTGCCAGCAGCCAAGAAGGGTTCGGGGGGGCCTCCTACGAGCAGTACTTC

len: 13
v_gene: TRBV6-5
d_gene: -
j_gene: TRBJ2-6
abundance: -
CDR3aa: CASTGAGANVLTF
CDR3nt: TGTGCCAGCACAGGGGCCGGGGCCAACGTCCTGACTTTC

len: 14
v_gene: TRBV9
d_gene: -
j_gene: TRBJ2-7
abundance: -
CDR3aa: CASSVGGATYEQYF
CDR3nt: TGTGCCAGCAGCGTAGGAGGAGCGACCTACGAGCAGTACTTC

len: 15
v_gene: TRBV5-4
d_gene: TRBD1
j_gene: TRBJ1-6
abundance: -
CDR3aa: CASSWGQDNNSPLHF
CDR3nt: TGTGCCAGCAGCTGGGGACAGGATAATAATTCACCCCTCCACTTT